This T cell receptor beta chain derives from a study of T-cell memory formation after mild COVID-19. Study information: Clusters of TCRs were largely donor specific. Whole-study findings and limits: Among clones contracting day 15 to 85, CD4/CD8 was balanced, whereas later expanders leaned CD4+. CM and EM subsets held most contracting CD4+ clones; EMRA held CD8+ ones. There were some responding clones in pre-infection memory, which suggested that cross-reactive memory had joined.

Each CDR3 protein is one row after TCRdb ran MiXCR on the 5' RACE reads. Among fewer than 600,000 distinct CDR3 sequences listed, 20% to 25% were seen once. Germline V gene sequence: CDR1 MGHRA, CDR2 YSYEKL. This CDR3 region has 17 residues. Trimming took off 0 bases at V and 2 bases at J, with 15 bases between the two ends. To note about this clonotype: Its antigen is currently unknown.

The gene calls are TRBV4-1 and TRBJ2-3; D may be TRBD1 or TRBD2 (6 bases each). The clonotype originates from an adult woman who had mild COVID-19 (a few samples of this study predate the infection). Cell type and time point are not known. Material: PBMCs or a T cell subset sorted from them (not recorded which). The CDR3 coding sequence is TGCGCCAGCAGCCAAGAAGGAACGGGGGCCTTCACAGATACGCAGTATTTT. Translated: CASSQEGTGAFTDTQYF.